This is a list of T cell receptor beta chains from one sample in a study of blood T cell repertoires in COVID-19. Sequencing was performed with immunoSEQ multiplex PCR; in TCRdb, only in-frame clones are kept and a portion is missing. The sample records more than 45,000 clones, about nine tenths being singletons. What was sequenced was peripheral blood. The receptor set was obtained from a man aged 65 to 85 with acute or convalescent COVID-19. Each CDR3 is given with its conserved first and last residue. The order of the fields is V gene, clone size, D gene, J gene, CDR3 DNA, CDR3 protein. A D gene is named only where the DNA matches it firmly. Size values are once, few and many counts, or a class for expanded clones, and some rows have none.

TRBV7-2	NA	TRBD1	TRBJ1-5	TGTGCCAGCAGCTCAGACAGGGTTAGCAATCAGCCCCAGCATTTT	CASSSDRVSNQPQHF
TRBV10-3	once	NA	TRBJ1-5	TGTGCCATCAGTAAAACAGAAGGTCAGCCCCAGCATTTT	CAISKTEGQPQHF
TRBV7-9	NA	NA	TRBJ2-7	TGTGCCAGCAGCTTCCAACAGAACGAGCAGTACTTC	CASSFQQNEQYF
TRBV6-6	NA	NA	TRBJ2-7	TGTGCCAGCAGAATAACAGGGAGCCTATCCTACGAGCAGTACTTC	CASRITGSLSYEQYF
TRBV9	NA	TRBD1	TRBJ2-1	TGTGCCAGCAGCCCTCGCTTTAGGGACAGGGTTAGAGACAATGAGCAGTTCTTC	CASSPRFRDRVRDNEQFF
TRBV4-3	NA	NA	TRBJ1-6	TGCGCCAGCAGCCAAGACCATGGAGGGGACGGCGAGTCACCCCTCCACTTT	CASSQDHGGDGESPLHF
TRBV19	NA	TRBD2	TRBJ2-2	TGTGCCAGTAGTATAGATTGGATAGCGGGTACCGGGGAGCTGTTTTTT	CASSIDWIAGTGELFF
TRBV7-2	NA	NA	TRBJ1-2	TGTGCCAGCAGCTTAGATACGGGAAGGAGGGGCTACACCTTC	CASSLDTGRRGYTF
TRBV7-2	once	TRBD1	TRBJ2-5	TGTGCCAGCAGCTTAGTCTCGGGACAGACGGAGACCCAGTACTTC	CASSLVSGQTETQYF
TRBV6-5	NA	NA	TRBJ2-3	TGTGCCAGCACCGTCCCTAGCACAGATACGCAGTATTTT	CASTVPSTDTQYF